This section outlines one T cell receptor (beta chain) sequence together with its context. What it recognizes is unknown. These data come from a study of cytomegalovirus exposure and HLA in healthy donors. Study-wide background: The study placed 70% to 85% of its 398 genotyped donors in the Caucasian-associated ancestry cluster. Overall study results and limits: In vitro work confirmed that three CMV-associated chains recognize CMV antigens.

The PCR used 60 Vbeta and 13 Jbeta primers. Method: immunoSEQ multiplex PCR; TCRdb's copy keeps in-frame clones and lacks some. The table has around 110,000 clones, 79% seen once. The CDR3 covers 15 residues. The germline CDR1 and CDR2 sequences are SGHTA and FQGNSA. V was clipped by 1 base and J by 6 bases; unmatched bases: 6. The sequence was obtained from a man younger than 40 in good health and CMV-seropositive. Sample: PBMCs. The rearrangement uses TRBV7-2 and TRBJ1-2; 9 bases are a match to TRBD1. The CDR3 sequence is CASSLVRQGGNGYTF. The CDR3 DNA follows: TGTGCCAGCAGCTTAGTTCGACAGGGGGGCAATGGCTACACCTTC.